These 3 T cell receptor beta chains were sequenced from one sample in a study of cytomegalovirus exposure and HLA in healthy donors. Amplification used 60 Vbeta primers and 13 Jbeta primers. The table came from immunoSEQ multiplex PCR; TCRdb's copy has only in-frame clones and leaves some out. Of 85,000 to 130,000 clones listed, roughly 70% are singletons. The specimen sequenced was PBMCs. The source of these receptors is a male donor in good health and CMV-seropositive.

The chain joins TRBV2 to TRBJ1-2, with D unresolved. The germline V and J ends were trimmed by 3 bases and 8 bases, with 10 bases remaining between them. The CDR3 runs 12 residues. CDR1 and CDR2 (germline): SNHLY, FYNNEI. The CDR3 DNA is TGTGCCAGCAGTGACACCGCGGCCGGCTACACCTTC. The encoded protein is CASSDTAAGYTF.

This clone was seen only once. The rearrangement uses TRBV21-1 and TRBJ1-5; no check of the table's D call, TRBD1, against the DNA was made. TRBV21-1 is a listed pseudogene. The CDR3 extends over 16 amino acids. CDR3 bases: TGTGCCAGCAGCAAAGTTGAGGACAGCCCCAATCAGCCCCAGCATTTT. Its protein product is CASSKVEDSPNQPQHF.

This clone was counted between two and nine times. At one boundary the junction diverges from the germline segment, which might be a read error. The rearrangement links TRBV6-5 to TRBJ1-6, with D hard to call. The CDR3 totals 13 residues. Germline CDR1 and CDR2: MNHEY and SVGAGI. The CDR3 DNA sequence: TGTGCCAGCAGTCCCGAGGTCCATTCACCCCTCAACTTT. Protein product: CASSPEVHSPLNF.